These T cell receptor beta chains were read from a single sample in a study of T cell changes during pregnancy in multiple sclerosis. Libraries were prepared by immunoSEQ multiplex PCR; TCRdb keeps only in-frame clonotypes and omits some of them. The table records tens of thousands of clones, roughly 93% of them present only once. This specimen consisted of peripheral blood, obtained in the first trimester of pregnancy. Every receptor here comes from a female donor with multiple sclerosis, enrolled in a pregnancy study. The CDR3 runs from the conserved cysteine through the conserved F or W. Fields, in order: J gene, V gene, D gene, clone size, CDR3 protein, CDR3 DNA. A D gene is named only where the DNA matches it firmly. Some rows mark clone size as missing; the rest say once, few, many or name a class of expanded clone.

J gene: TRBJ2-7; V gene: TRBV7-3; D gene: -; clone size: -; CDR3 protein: CASSLGVGIPHEQYF; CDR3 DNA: TGTGCCAGCAGCCTAGGGGTTGGAATCCCACACGAGCAGTACTTC
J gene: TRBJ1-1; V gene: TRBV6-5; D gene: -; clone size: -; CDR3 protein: CASSYGQGTEAFF; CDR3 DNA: TGTGCCAGCAGTTATGGCCAGGGAACTGAAGCTTTCTTT
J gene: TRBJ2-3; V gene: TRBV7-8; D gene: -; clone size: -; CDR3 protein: CASSLDIGISTDTQYF; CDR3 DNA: TGTGCCAGCAGCCTAGACATCGGGATAAGCACAGATACGCAGTATTTT
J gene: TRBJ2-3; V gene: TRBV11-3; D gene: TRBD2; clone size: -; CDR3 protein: CASSLGVAGGPTDTQYF; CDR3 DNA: TGTGCCAGCAGCTTAGGGGTAGCGGGAGGGCCAACAGATACGCAGTATTTT
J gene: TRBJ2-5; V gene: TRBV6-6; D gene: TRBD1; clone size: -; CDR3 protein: CASTDRGSQETQYF; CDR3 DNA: TGTGCCAGCACGGACAGGGGGTCCCAAGAGACCCAGTACTTC
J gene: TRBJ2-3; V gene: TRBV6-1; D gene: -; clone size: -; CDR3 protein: CASSVRGWDTQYF; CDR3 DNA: TGTGCCAGCAGTGTAAGGGGCTGGGATACGCAGTATTTT
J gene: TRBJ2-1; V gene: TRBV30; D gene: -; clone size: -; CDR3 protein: CAWNSPLRDSNEQFF; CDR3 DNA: TGTGCCTGGAATTCACCTTTGAGGGACTCAAATGAGCAGTTCTTC
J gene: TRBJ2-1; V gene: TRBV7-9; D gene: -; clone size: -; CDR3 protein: CASSLFVGVNEQFF; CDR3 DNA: TGTGCCAGCAGCTTATTCGTGGGAGTCAATGAGCAGTTCTTC
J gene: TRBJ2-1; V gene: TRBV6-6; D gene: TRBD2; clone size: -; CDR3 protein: CASSSSGGASYNEQFF; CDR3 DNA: TGTGCCAGCAGTTCAAGCGGGGGGGCATCCTACAATGAGCAGTTCTTC
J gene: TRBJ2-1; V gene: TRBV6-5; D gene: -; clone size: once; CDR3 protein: CASSRRIASEQFF; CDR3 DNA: TGTGCCAGCAGCCGACGGATAGCATCTGAGCAGTTCTTC
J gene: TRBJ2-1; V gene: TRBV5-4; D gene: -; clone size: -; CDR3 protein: CASSFKYRVRDEQFF; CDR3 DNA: TGTGCCAGCAGCTTCAAATACAGGGTTCGGGATGAGCAGTTCTTC
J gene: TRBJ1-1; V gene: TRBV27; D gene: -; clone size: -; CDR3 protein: CASSSTGVNTEAFF; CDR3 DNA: TGTGCCAGCAGTTCTACCGGTGTGAACACTGAAGCTTTCTTT
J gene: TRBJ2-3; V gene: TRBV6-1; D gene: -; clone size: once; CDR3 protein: CASSVVPGVRDTQYF; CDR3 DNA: TGTGCCAGCAGTGTAGTCCCCGGGGTTAGAGATACGCAGTATTTT
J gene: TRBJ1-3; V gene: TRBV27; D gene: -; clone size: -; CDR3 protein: CASSSSSGNTIYF; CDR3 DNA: -
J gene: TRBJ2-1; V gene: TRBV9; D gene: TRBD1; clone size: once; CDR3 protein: CASSADRGTYNEQFF; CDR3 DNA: TGTGCCAGCAGCGCGGACAGGGGGACCTACAATGAGCAGTTCTTC
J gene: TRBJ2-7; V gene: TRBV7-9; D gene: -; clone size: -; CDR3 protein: CASSLSGTPSYEQYF; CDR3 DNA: TGTGCCAGCAGCTTATCAGGGACACCTTCCTACGAGCAGTACTTC
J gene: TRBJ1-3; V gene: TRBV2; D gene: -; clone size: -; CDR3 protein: CASSTDRSSGNTIYF; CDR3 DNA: TGTGCCAGCAGTACCGACAGGAGCTCTGGAAACACCATATATTTT
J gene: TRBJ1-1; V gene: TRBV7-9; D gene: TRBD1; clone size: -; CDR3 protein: CASQGADPEAFF; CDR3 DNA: TGTGCCAGCCAGGGGGCCGACCCTGAAGCTTTCTTT
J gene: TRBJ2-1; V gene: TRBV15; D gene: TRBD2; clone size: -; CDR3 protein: CATSRDWLADNEQFF; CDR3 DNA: TGTGCCACCAGCAGAGATTGGCTAGCGGACAATGAGCAGTTCTTC
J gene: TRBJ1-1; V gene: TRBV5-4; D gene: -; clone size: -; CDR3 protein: CASSTGRLNTEAFF; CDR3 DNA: TGTGCCAGCAGCACAGGACGCCTAAACACTGAAGCTTTCTTT
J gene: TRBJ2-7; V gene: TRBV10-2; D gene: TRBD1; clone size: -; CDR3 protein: CASSGTGASYEQYF; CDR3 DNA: TGCGCCAGCAGTGGGACAGGGGCCTCCTACGAGCAGTACTTC
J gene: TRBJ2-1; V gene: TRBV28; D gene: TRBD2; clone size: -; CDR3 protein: CASIPLGLAGVRDNEQFF; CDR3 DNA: TGTGCCAGCATCCCTCTTGGACTAGCGGGAGTTAGGGACAATGAGCAGTTCTTC
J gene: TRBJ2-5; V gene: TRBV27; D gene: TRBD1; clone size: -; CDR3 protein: CASSFRPGRGFRETQYF; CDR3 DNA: TGTGCCAGCAGTTTTAGGCCTGGCAGGGGGTTTAGAGAGACCCAGTACTTC
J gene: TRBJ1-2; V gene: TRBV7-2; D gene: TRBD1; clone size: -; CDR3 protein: CASSPGGPNYGYTF; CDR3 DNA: TGTGCCAGCAGCCCAGGGGGGCCCAACTATGGCTACACCTTC
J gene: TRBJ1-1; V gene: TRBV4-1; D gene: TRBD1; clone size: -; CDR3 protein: CASTPGQGTEAFF; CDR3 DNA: TGCGCCAGCACCCCGGGACAGGGCACTGAAGCTTTCTTT
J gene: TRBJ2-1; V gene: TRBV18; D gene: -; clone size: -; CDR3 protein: CASSPRRGTGDNNEQFF; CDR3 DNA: TGTGCCAGCTCACCCCGGCGGGGAACAGGGGATAACAATGAGCAGTTCTTC
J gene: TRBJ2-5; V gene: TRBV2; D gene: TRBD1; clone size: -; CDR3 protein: CASSQQGAQETQYF; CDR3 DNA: TGTGCCAGCAGTCAACAGGGGGCCCAAGAGACCCAGTACTTC